One and the same sample provided the 15 T cell receptor beta chains below, sequenced in a study of blood T cell repertoires in COVID-19. The assay was immunoSEQ multiplex PCR, and TCRdb's table has in-frame clones only and misses some. The table has roughly 260,000 clones, around 82% seen once. The specimen sequenced was peripheral blood. Receptor source: a woman older than 75 with active or convalescent COVID-19.

This rearrangement joins TRBV3-1 (or the pseudogene TRBV3-2) to TRBJ1-1; D not resolved. V was shortened by 1 base and J by 1 base, with 7 bases between the two germline ends. This CDR3 is built from 14 residues. Germline values: CDR1 LGHDT, CDR2 YNNKEL (reference sequence). The CDR3 nucleotides read TGTGCCAGCAGCCAAGGGTGGAGGAACACTGAAGCTTTCTTT. This encodes CASSQGWRNTEAFF.

Only a few counts were recorded for this clone. Here the CDR3 reads CASSLGTRGSMNTEAFF. In DNA, the CDR3 is TGTGCCAGCAGTTTAGGGACCAGGGGCAGCATGAACACTGAAGCTTTCTTT. This chain joins TRBV28 and TRBJ1-1; the D gene is possibly TRBD1 (6 bases). Trimming left V 2 bases short and J 0 bases short, with 16 bases between. Germline CDR1 is MDHEN and CDR2 is SYDVKM. The CDR3 spans 17 residues. Combining the CDR3 with reference TRBV28 and TRBJ1-1 gives the whole variable domain DVKVTQSSRYLVKRTGEKVFLECVQDMDHENMFWYRQDPGLGLRLIYFSYDVKMKEKGDIPEGYSVSREKKERFSLILESASTNQTSMYLCASSLGTRGSMNTEAFFGQGTRLTVV.

This clone has just one count. The V and J genes are TRBV6-5 and TRBJ1-1; no clear D. This CDR3 has 13 residues. Germline-derived CDR1 and CDR2 are MNHEY and SVGAGI. The germline V and J ends were trimmed by 11 bases and 3 bases, with 16 bases remaining between them. CDR3: CASSSRYDTEAFF. In DNA form, the CDR3 reads TGTGCCTCTTCTTCCAGGTACGACACTGAAGCTTTCTTT.

The chain employs TRBV19 and TRBJ2-1; 9 bases agree with TRBD2. Germline CDR1 reads LNHDA; CDR2 reads SQIVND (reference sequence). Trimming took 2 bases from V and 4 from J; bases not matched to a gene: 3. The CDR3 is 15 amino acids. The CDR3 DNA reads as TGTGCCAGTAGTATACAGACTAGCGGATACAATGAGCAGTTCTTC. It is translated as CASSIQTSGYNEQFF.

The J gene is TRBJ1-4, the V gene TRBV28; D is unresolved. Germline assignment: CDR1 MDHEN and CDR2 SYDVKM. The V gene lost 7 bases and the J gene lost 5 bases, with 11 bases spanning the gap. The CDR3 has 13 residues. CDR3 nucleotide sequence: TGTGCCAGCAACGAGGAAAGGAATGAAAAACTGTTTTTT. Amino acid sequence: CASNEERNEKLFF.

This chain uses TRBV6-5 with TRBJ1-2; D gene uncertain. Germline V lookup: CDR1 MNHEY, CDR2 SVGAGI. The V end was cut by 5 bases, the J end by 1 base, with 8 bases between. The CDR3 covers 13 residues. CDR3 sequence reads: CASSLGVNYGYTF. CDR3 DNA: TGTGCCAGCAGTCTGGGCGTTAACTATGGCTACACCTTC.

The J gene is TRBJ2-7, the V gene TRBV18; 10 nucleotides align to TRBD2. The germline V gene encodes CDR1 KGHSH and CDR2 LQKENI. With V trimmed by 3 bases and J by 1 base, 9 bases remained unmatched. CDR3 length: 17 residues. The CDR3 region is CASSPDTGTSVSYEQYF. The CDR3 nucleotides are TGTGCCAGCTCACCGGACACCGGGACTAGCGTGTCCTACGAGCAGTACTTC.

V gene TRBV27 combines with J gene TRBJ1-6, with D maybe TRBD1 (5 bases). Germline-derived CDR1 and CDR2 are MNHEY and SMNVEV (reference sequence). The CDR3 spans 17 residues. Trimming took off 5 bases at V and 10 bases at J, with 24 bases between the two ends. The CDR3 reads CASSPDSRGRVRSPLHF. The CDR3 DNA sequence: TGTGCCAGCAGTCCAGATTCTCGAGGCAGGGTTCGCTCACCCCTCCACTTT.

V is TRBV2 and J is TRBJ2-3; 9 bases line up with TRBD2. The CDR3 runs 14 residues. Trimming removed 6 bases from V and 6 bases from J; junction bases left unmatched: 7. The germline V gene encodes CDR1 SNHLY and CDR2 FYNNEI. The chain's CDR3 is CASSFGLAHDTQYF. The CDR3 coding sequence is TGTGCCAGCAGCTTCGGACTAGCGCACGATACGCAGTATTTT.

The chain carries TRBV21-1 and TRBJ2-1; no check of the table's D call, TRBD1, against the DNA was made. TRBV21-1 represents a pseudogene. This CDR3 has 16 residues. Here the CDR3 DNA reads TGTGCCAGCAGCAAAGCTGGTGGGACAGGGGGCGGTGAGCAGTTCTTC. Protein: CASSKAGGTGGGEQFF.

The rearrangement joins TRBV18 to TRBJ1-1, with D possibly TRBD1 on 5 matching bases. Trimming shortened V by 4 bases and J by 1 base, and 10 bases separated the two germline ends. CDR1 is KGHSH and CDR2 is LQKENI in the germline V gene. The CDR3 is made up of 14 amino acids. The CDR3 region has the DNA TGTGCCAGCTCACTTGGACACACGAACACTGAAGCTTTCTTT. It yields the protein CASSLGHTNTEAFF.

The DNA of the CDR3 is TGCGCCAGCAGGGAGAATTACCCATACAATCAGCCCCAGCATTTT. It specifies CASRENYPYNQPQHF. The chain uses TRBV23-1 and TRBJ1-5; no definite D call. TRBV23-1 is an ORF, and what it does is uncertain. Trimming took 6 bases from V and 3 from J, leaving 15 bases between them. The CDR3 is made up of 15 amino acids.

CDR3 sequence reads: CASRTGGSGNTIYF. The DNA for the CDR3 is TGTGCCAGCAGGACAGGGGGCTCTGGAAACACCATATATTTT. The chain has TRBV7-8 and TRBJ1-3; 9 nucleotides agree with TRBD1. CDR1 is SGHVS, CDR2 FQNEAQ, per germline. The V segment lost 6 bases and the J segment 0 bases; nucleotides outside the gene matches: 0. This CDR3 spans 14 amino acids.

In its sample, this clone was seen many times. The rearrangement uses TRBV7-9 and TRBJ2-1; 12 bases align to TRBD2. With V trimmed by 5 bases and J by 10 bases, 12 bases remained unmatched. CDR3 length: 16 amino acids. Germline CDR1 SEHNR, CDR2 FQNEAQ (reference sequence). This CDR3 reads CASSPIGLAGGQEQFF. Here the CDR3 DNA reads TGTGCCAGCAGCCCCATCGGTCTAGCGGGAGGGCAGGAGCAGTTCTTC.

The rearrangement uses TRBV18 and TRBJ1-2, with TRBD1 identical over 9 bases. Germline CDR1 and CDR2: KGHSH and LQKENI. V lost 2 bases and J lost 7; bases outside the gene matches: 5. This CDR3 is built from 14 residues. The CDR3, as DNA: TGTGCCAGCTCACCAGACAGGGGGTACTCTGGCTACACCTTC. This gives the protein CASSPDRGYSGYTF.